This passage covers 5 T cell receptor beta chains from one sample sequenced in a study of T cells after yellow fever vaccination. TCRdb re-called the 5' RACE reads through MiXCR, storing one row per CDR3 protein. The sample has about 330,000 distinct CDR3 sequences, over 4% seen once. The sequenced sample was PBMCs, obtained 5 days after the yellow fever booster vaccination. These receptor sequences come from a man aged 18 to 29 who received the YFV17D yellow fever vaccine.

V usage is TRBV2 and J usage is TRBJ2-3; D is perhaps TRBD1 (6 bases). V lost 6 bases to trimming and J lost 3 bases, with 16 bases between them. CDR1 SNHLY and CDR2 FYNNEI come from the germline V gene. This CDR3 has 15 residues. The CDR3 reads CASRPAGTNTDTQYF. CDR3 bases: TGTGCCAGCAGGCCAGCCGGGACAAATACAGATACGCAGTATTTT.

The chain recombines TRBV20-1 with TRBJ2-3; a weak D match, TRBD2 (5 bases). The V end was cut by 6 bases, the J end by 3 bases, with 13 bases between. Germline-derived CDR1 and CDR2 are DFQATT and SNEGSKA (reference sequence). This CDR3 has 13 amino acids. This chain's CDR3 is CSATPPGTDTQYF. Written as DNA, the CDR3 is TGCAGTGCCACGCCGCCGGGGACAGATACGCAGTATTTT.

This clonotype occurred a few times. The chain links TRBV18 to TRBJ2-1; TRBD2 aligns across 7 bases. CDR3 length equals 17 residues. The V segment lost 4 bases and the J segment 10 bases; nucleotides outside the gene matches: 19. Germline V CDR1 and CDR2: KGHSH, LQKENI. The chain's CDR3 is CASSLSPETSFSQEQFF. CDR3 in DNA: TGTGCCAGCTCACTCTCTCCCGAGACTAGCTTCTCTCAGGAGCAGTTCTTC.

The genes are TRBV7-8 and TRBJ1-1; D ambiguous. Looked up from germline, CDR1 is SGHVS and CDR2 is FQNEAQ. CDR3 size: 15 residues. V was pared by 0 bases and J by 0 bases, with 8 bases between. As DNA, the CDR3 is TGTGCCAGCAGCTTAGCTGGAACCGTGAACACTGAAGCTTTCTTT. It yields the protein CASSLAGTVNTEAFF.

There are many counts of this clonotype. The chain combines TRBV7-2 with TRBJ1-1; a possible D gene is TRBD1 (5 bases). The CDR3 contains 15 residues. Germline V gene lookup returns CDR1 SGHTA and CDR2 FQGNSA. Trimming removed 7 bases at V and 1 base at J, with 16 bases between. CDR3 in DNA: TGTGCCAGCACCTCGGGACGCAGGGAGAACACTGAAGCTTTCTTT. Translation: CASTSGRRENTEAFF.